This TCR beta chain was profiled in a study of breast tumors, draining lymph nodes, adjacent tissues. Broader study findings: Luminal-like breast cancer showed significantly greater tumor-nontumor repertoire similarity than basal-like breast cancer did. Most tumor T cells seemingly derive from lymph node, then expand in tumor.

TCRdb re-called the multiplex PCR reads through MiXCR, storing one row per CDR3 protein. The sample contains tens of thousands of distinct CDR3 sequences, about 21% of which appear only once. V lost 2 bases, J lost 6 bases, and 19 bases stayed unmatched. The CDR3 is made up of 19 amino acids. Germline V gives CDR1 LGHNT, CDR2 FRNRAP. Axillary draining lymph nodes of breast cancer patients supplied the node samples. Details on this clonotype: Its target is unknown.

Sample: axillary lymph node tissue. The rearrangement links TRBV12-5 to TRBJ2-1; TRBD1 aligns across 7 bases. This receptor was identified in a female donor with breast cancer. Some clones in this sample may be carry-over from other donors' samples. The CDR3 reads CASGLTYRQGGSQPNEQFF. The CDR3 DNA follows: TGTGCTAGTGGTTTGACTTATAGACAGGGTGGTAGCCAACCCAATGAGCAGTTCTTC.